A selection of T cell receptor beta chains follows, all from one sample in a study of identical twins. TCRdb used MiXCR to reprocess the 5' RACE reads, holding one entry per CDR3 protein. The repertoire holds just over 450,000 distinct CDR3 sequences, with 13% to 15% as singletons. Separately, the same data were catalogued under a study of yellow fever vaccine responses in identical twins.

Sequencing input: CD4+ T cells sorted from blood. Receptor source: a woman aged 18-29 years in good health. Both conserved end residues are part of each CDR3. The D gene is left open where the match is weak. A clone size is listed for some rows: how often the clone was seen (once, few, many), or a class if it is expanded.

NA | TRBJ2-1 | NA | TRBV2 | TGTGCCAGCACTGAAAGCCAGCATCGGCAGTTCTTC | CASTESQHRQFF
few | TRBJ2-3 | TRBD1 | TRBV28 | TGTGCCAGCAGTTCGACCCCAGGGGGCGACGGCACAGATACGCAGTATTTT | CASSSTPGGDGTDTQYF
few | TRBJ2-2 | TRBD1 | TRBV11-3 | TGTGCCAGCAGCTCCCGACAGGGCGGGGAGCTGTTTTTT | CASSSRQGGELFF
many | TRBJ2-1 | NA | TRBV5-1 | TGCGCCAGCAGCCATACAGAGAGCTCCTACAATGAGCAGTTCTTC | CASSHTESSYNEQFF
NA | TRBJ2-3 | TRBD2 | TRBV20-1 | TGCAGTGCTAAGCGCCCGGGGGGGCCTAGCACAGATACGCAGTATTTT | CSAKRPGGPSTDTQYF
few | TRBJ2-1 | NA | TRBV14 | TGTGCCAGCAGCCAAGACACCTACAATGAGCAGTTCTTC | CASSQDTYNEQFF
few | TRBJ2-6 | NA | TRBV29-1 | TGCAGCGATACAGGGTACAGCTTATTTAGCACTGGGGCCAACGTCCTGACTTTC | CSDTGYSLFSTGANVLTF
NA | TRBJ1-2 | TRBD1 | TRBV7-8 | TGTGCCAGCAGCCCCGGGACAGGGGGCATCGTAGACTATGGCTACACCTTC | CASSPGTGGIVDYGYTF
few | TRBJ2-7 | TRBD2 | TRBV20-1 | TGCAGTGCTAGAGATTTACTAGCGGGTGGCCTCTACGAGCAGTACTTC | CSARDLLAGGLYEQYF
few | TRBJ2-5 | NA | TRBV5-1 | TGCGCCAGCAGCTCTAACCAGGGGTGGCAGACCCAGTACTTC | CASSSNQGWQTQYF
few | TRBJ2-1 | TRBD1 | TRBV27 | TGTGCCAGCAGTTTAAGTGTTGGGGACAGGGGGCATGAGCAGTTCTTC | CASSLSVGDRGHEQFF
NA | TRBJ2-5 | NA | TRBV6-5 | TGTGCCAGCAGTTATGTGGGGCAGGAAGAGACCCAGTACTTC | CASSYVGQEETQYF
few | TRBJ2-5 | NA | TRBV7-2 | TGTGCCAGCAGCACATCCAAGGGGGGGAAGACCCAGTACTTC | CASSTSKGGKTQYF
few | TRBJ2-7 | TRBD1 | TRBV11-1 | TGTGCCAGCAGCTCTACAGGGGGTGTACTCCCGAGCTCCTACGAGCAGTACTTC | CASSSTGGVLPSSYEQYF
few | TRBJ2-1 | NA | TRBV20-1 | TGCAGTGCTAGCCGTGGAGGCTTAATGTACAATGAGCAGTTCTTC | CSASRGGLMYNEQFF
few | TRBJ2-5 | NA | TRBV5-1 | TGCGCCAGCAGCTTGGGGGGGAAGGAGGAGACCCAGTACTTC | CASSLGGKEETQYF
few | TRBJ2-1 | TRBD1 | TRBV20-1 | TGCAGTGCTAGAGTCCGACAGGGGGCCTACAATGAGCAGTTCTTC | CSARVRQGAYNEQFF
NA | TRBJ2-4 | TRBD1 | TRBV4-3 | TGCGCCAGCAGCCAGGGGGACAGGGGGCGGAGAATAGCCAAAAACATTCAGTACTTC | CASSQGDRGRRIAKNIQYF
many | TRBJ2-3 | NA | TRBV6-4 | TGTGCCAGCAGTGAACAGGGCGACACAGATACGCAGTATTTT | CASSEQGDTDTQYF
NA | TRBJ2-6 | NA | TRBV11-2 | TGTGCCAGCTTCGGACTATTCACCGGGGCCAACGTCCTGACTTTC | CASFGLFTGANVLTF
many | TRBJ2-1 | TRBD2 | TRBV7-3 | TGTGCCAGCAGCTTCCGGGGGGGCCCTGGCAATGAGCAGTTCTTC | CASSFRGGPGNEQFF
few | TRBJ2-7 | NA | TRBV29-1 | TGCAGCGGAATGGCGGGGGCGGGAGAGCAGTACTTC | CSGMAGAGEQYF
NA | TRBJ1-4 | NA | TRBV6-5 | TGTGCCAGCAGCCCCGGGGAAAAACTGTTTTTT | CASSPGEKLFF
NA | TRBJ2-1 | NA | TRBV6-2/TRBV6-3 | TGTGCCAGCAGTTACAATCATCAGCCCGATGAGCAGTTCTTC | CASSYNHQPDEQFF
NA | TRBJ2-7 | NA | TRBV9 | TGTGCCAGCAGCGTAACATCGGAATCCTACGAGCAGTACTTC | CASSVTSESYEQYF
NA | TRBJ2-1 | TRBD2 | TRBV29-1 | TGCAGCGTCCAAGGGGGACTAGGAACATACAATGAGCAGTTCTTC | CSVQGGLGTYNEQFF
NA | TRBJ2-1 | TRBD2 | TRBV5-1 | TGCGCCAGCAGCCTAAAGGGGACTAGCGGAGTACCGCAGTTCTTC | CASSLKGTSGVPQFF